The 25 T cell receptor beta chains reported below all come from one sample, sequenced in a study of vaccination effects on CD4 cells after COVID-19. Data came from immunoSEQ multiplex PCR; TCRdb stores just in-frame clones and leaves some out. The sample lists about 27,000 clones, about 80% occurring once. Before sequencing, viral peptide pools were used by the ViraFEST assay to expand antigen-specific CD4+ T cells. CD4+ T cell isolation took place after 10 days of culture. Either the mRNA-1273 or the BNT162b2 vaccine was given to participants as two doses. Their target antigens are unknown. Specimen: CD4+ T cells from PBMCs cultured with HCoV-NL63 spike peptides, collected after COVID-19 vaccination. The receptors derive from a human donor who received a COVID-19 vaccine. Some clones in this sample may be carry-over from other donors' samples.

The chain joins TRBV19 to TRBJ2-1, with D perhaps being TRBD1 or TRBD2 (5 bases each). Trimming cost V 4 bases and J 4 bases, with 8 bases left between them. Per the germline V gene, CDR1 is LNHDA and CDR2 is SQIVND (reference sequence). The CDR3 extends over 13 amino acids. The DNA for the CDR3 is TGTGCCAGTAGTAAAGGGACGTACAATGAGCAGTTCTTC. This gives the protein CASSKGTYNEQFF.

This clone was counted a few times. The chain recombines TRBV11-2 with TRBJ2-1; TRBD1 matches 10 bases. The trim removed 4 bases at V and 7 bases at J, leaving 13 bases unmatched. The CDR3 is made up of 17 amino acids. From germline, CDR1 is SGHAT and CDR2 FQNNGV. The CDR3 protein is CASSYLIGTGASNEQFF. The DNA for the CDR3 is TGTGCCAGCAGCTATTTGATTGGGACAGGGGCTTCTAATGAGCAGTTCTTC. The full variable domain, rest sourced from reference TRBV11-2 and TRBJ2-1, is EAGVAQSPRYKIIEKRQSVAFWCNPISGHATLYWYQQILGQGPKLLIQFQNNGVVDDSQLPKDRFSAERLKGVDSTLKIQPAKLEDSAVYLCASSYLIGTGASNEQFFGPGTRLTVL.

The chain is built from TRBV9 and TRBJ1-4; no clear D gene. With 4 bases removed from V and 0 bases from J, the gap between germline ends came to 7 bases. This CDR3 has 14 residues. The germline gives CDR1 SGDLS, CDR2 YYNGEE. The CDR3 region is CASSREATNEKLFF. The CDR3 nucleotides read TGTGCCAGCAGCAGAGAGGCAACTAATGAAAAACTGTTTTTT. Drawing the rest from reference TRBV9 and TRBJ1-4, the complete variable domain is DSGVTQTPKHLITATGQRVTLRCSPRSGDLSVYWYQQSLDQGLQFLIQYYNGEERAKGNILERFSAQQFPDLHSELNLSSLELGDSALYFCASSREATNEKLFFGSGTQLSVL.

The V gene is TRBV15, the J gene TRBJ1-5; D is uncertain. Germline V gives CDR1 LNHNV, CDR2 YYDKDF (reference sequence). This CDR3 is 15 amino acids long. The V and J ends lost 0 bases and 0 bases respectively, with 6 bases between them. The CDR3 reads CATSREGFSNQPQHF. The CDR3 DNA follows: TGTGCCACCAGCAGAGAAGGGTTTAGCAATCAGCCCCAGCATTTT.

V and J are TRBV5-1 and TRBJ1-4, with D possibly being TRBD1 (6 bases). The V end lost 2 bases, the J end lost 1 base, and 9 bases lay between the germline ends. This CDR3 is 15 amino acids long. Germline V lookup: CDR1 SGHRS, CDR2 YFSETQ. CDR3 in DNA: TGCGCCAGCAGCTTAAAGACAGGAACTAATGAAAAACTGTTTTTT. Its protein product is CASSLKTGTNEKLFF.

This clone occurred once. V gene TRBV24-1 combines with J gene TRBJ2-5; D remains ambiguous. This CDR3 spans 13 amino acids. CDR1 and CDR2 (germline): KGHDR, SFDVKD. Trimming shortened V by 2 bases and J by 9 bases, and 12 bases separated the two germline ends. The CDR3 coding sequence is TGTGCCACCAGTGATTCGGACCCCCCCGCCCAGTACTTC. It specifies CATSDSDPPAQYF.

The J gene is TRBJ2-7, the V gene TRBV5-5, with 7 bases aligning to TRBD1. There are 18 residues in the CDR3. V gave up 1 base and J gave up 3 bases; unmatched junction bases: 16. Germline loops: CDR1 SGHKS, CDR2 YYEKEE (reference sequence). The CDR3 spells CASSLTIKTGARVYEQYV. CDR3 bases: TGTGCCAGCAGCTTGACAATTAAAACAGGGGCGCGAGTCTACGAGCAGTACGTC.

Written as DNA, the CDR3 is TGTGCCAGCAGCCAAGATCTTGGGGGCGCCCCCAAGACCCAGTACTTC. It translates to CASSQDLGGAPKTQYF. The chain joins TRBV14 to TRBJ2-5; TRBD1 might be the D (6 bases). The CDR3 runs 16 residues. V was trimmed by 0 bases and J by 6 bases, leaving 17 bases between them. Germline assignment: CDR1 SGHDN and CDR2 FVKESK.

The CDR3 loop reads CASSGSNQPQHF. CDR3 bases: TGTGCCAGCAGTGGGAGCAATCAGCCCCAGCATTTT. The V call is TRBV5-6, the J call TRBJ1-5; no firm D call. The germline CDR1 and CDR2 sequences are SGHDT and YYEEEE. The CDR3 spans 12 residues. V lost 5 bases and J lost 1, with 4 bases in between.

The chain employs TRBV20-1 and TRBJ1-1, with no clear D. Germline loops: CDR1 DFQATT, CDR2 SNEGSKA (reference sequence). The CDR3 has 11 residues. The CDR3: CSQRMNTEAFF. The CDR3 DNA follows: TGCAGCCAAAGGATGAACACTGAAGCTTTCTTT.

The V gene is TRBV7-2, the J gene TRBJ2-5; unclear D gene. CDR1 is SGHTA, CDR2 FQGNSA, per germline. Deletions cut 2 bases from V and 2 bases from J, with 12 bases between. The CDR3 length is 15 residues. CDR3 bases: TGTGCCAGCAGCTTAAGAGGCAGTCGGCAAGAGACCCAGTACTTC. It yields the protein CASSLRGSRQETQYF.

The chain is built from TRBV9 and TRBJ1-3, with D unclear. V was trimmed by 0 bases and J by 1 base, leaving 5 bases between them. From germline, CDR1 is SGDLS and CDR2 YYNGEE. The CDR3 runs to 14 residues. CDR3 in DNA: TGTGCCAGCAGCGTAGCGGGGTCTGGAAACACCATATATTTT. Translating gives CASSVAGSGNTIYF.

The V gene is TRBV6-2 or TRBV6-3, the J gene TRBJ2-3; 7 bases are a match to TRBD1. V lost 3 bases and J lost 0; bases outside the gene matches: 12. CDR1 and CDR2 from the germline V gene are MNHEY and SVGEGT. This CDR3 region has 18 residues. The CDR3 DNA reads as TGTGCCAGCAGTTATCGGACAGGTTACGCTTCTAGCACAGATACGCAGTATTTT. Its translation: CASSYRTGYASSTDTQYF.

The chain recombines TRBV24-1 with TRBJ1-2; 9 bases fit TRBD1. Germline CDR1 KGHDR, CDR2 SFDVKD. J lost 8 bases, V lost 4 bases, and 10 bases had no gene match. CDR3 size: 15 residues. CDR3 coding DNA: TGTGCCACCAGTGACTCCAGGACAGGGGATACCGGCTACACCTTC. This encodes CATSDSRTGDTGYTF.

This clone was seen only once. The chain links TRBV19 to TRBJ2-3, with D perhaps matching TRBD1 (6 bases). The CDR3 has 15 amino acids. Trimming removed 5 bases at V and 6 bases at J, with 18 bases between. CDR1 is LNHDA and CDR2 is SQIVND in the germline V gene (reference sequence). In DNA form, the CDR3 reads TGTGCCAGTAGTGCGCAGACAGGATCAGCGGATACGCAGTATTTT. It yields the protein CASSAQTGSADTQYF.

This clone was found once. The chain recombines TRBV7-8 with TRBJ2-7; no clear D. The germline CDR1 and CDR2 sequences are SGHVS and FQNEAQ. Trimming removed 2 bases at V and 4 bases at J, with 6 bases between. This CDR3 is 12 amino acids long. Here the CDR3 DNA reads TGTGCCAGCAGCTTAACGCAATACGAGCAGTACGTC. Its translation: CASSLTQYEQYV.

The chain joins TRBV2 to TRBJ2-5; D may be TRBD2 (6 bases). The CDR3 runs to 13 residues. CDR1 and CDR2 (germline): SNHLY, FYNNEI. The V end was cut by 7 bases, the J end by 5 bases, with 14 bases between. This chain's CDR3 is CASKARGIETQYF. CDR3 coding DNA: TGTGCCAGCAAGGCCCGGGGGATCGAGACCCAGTACTTC.

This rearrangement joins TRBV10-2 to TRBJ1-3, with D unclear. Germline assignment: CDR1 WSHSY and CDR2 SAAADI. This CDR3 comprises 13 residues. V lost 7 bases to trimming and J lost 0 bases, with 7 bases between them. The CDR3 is CASTWDSGNTIYF. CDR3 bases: TGCGCCAGCACTTGGGACTCTGGAAACACCATATATTTT.

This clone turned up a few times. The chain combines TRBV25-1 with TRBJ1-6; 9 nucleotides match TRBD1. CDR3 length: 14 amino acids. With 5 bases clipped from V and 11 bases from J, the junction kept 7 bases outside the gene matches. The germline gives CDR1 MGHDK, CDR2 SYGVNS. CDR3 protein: CASSNTGGGPPLHF. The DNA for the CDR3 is TGTGCCAGCAGTAACACAGGGGGCGGGCCACCCCTCCACTTT.

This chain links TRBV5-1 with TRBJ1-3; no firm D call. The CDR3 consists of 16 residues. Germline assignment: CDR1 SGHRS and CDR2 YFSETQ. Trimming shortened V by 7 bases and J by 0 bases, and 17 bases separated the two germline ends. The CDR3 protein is CASSEDLPHSGNTIYF. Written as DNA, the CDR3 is TGCGCCAGCTCCGAGGATCTGCCCCACTCTGGAAACACCATATATTTT.

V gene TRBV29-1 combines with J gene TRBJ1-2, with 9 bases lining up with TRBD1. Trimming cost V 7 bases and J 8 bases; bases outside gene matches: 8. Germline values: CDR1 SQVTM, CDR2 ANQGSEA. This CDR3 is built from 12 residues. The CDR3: CSAGTGKEGYTF. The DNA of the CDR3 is TGCAGCGCGGGGACAGGGAAAGAGGGCTACACCTTC.

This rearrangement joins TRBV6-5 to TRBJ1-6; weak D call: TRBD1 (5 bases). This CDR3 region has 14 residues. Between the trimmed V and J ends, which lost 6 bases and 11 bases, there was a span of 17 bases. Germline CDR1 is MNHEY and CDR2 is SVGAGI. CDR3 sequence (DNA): TGTGCCAGCAGAGGGGACCGCTCGGTTGCACCCCTCCACTTT. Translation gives CASRGDRSVAPLHF.

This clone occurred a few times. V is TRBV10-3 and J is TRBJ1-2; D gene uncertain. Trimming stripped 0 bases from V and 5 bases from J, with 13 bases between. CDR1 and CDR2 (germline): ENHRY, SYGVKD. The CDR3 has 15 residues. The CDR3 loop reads CAISESQGFGYGYTF. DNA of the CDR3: TGTGCCATCAGTGAGTCACAAGGTTTCGGGTATGGCTACACCTTC.

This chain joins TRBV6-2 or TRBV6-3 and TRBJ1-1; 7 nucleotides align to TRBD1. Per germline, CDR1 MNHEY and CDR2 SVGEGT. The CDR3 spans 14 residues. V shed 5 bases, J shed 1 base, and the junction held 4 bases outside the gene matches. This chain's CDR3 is CASSPQGGNTEAFF. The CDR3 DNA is TGTGCCAGCAGTCCCCAGGGGGGGAACACTGAAGCTTTCTTT.

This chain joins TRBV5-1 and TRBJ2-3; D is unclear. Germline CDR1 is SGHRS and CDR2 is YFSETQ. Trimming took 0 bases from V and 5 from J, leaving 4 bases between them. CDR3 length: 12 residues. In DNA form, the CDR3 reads TGCGCCAGCAGCTTGGCGGAAGATACGCAGTATTTT. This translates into CASSLAEDTQYF.